This T cell receptor beta chain comes out of a study of cytomegalovirus exposure and HLA in healthy donors. Sampled while nominally healthy, donors likely had unrecorded immune exposures. V lost 1 base and J 6 bases, leaving 10 bases between the germline ends. The CDR3 runs to 14 residues. Germline loops: CDR1 LNHNV, CDR2 YYDKDF (reference sequence). The primer mix had 60 Vbeta and 13 Jbeta primers. Assay: immunoSEQ multiplex PCR; the TCRdb copy retains only in-frame clones and omits some. The table includes about 120,000 clones, less than 80% detected once. General observations from the study: Rare TCR sequences predominated, though certain public TCRs were found in many donors. It was likely that a cluster of highly shared sequence variants was a sequencing artifact. Later analysis associated a missense DCLRE1C variant with TCR beta V- and J-gene trimming.

Worth noting for this clone: Its target is unknown.

The clonotype comes from a woman between 50 and 59 years old in good health and CMV-seronegative. Material for sequencing was PBMCs. This rearrangement joins TRBV15 to TRBJ2-1; no clear D. CDR3 residues: CATSRGDNRNEQFF. CDR3 sequence (DNA): TGTGCCACCAGCAGAGGAGACAACCGCAATGAGCAGTTCTTC. The full variable domain, with the rest looked up from reference TRBV15 and TRBJ2-1, is DAMVIQNPRYQVTQFGKPVTLSCSQTLNHNVMYWYQQKSSQAPKLLFHYYDKDFNNEADTPDNFQSRRPNTSFCFLDIRSPGLGDTAMYLCATSRGDNRNEQFFGPGTRLTVL.